Following are 15 T cell receptor beta chains from one sample sequenced in a study of blood T cells in healthy people across ages. The use of a sample-barcoded 5' primer and a J-beta primer mix characterized a second PCR of about 6 to 12 cycles. TCRdb processed the 5' RACE reads anew with MiXCR; each CDR3 protein has one entry. The repertoire holds 750,000 to 950,000 distinct CDR3 sequences, with 25% to 35% as singletons. These records were also assigned to another study, of T cells of mothers and their children.

Sequenced material: blood. Receptors originate from a woman aged 40 to 50 in good health.

This clonotype was picked up a small number of times. The chain employs TRBV20-1 and TRBJ2-7; no firm D call. Deletions cut 0 bases from V and 11 bases from J, with 14 bases between. The CDR3 spans 12 residues. In germline, CDR1 is DFQATT, CDR2 SNEGSKA (reference sequence). The CDR3 DNA sequence: TGCAGTGCTAGAGATCTTTCTCGAGAAGAGTACTTC. It specifies CSARDLSREEYF.

This clonotype was observed at least ten times. The chain is built from TRBV20-1 and TRBJ2-5; perhaps TRBD2 as D (5 bases). In germline, CDR1 is DFQATT, CDR2 SNEGSKA (reference sequence). This CDR3 contains 10 residues. This CDR3 reads CSGDQETQYF. The CDR3 DNA is TGCAGCGGGGACCAAGAGACCCAGTACTTC.

In regard to this clonotype: A much larger clone lies a single base off, so this may be a read error. This chain uses TRBV29-1 with TRBJ2-3; 8 nucleotides align to TRBD1. CDR1 is SQVTM and CDR2 is ANQGSEA in the germline V gene. This CDR3 has 14 amino acids. The J segment lost 8 bases and the V segment lost 4 bases, leaving 11 bases of the junction unmatched. The CDR3 DNA sequence: TGCAGCGTTGCCCTAGACAGGGGACCAGGTACGCAGTATTTT. It encodes CSVALDRGPGTQYF.

This clonotype appeared many times. This chain uses TRBV29-1 with TRBJ2-7, with 9 bases fitting TRBD1. Germline CDR1 is SQVTM and CDR2 is ANQGSEA. Trimming at V came to 5 bases and at J to 1 base, leaving 6 bases not matched to a gene. This CDR3 comprises 14 residues. In DNA form, the CDR3 reads TGCAGCGTTTCCCCCGGGACAGGGTCCTACGAGCAGTACTTC. This encodes CSVSPGTGSYEQYF.

The genes are TRBV20-1 and TRBJ2-1; D possibly matches TRBD1 or TRBD2 (5 bases each). Germline V gives CDR1 DFQATT, CDR2 SNEGSKA (reference sequence). Trimming left V 2 bases short and J 0 bases short, with 14 bases between. This CDR3 is built from 16 residues. This CDR3 reads CSARPTWGSSYNEQFF. The CDR3 nucleotides read TGCAGTGCTAGACCGACATGGGGGAGCTCCTACAATGAGCAGTTCTTC.

This clonotype was detected a few times. One base away lies a much larger clone, so this may be a sequencing read error. V usage is TRBV27 and J usage is TRBJ2-1; the match to TRBD1 covers 9 bases. Germline assignment: CDR1 MNHEY and CDR2 SMNVEV (reference sequence). The J segment lost 10 bases and the V segment lost 6 bases, leaving 22 bases of the junction unmatched. The CDR3 loop spans 18 amino acids. The CDR3 reads CASRRVGWGQGKTYEQFF. CDR3 sequence (DNA): TGTGCCAGCAGACGCGTTGGTTGGGGACAGGGAAAAACCTACGAGCAGTTCTTC.

The chain has TRBV27 and TRBJ1-5, with D unclear. The V end lost 3 bases, the J end lost 4 bases, and 7 bases lay between the germline ends. The germline V gene has CDR1 MNHEY and CDR2 SMNVEV (reference sequence). This CDR3 has 13 residues. Written as DNA, the CDR3 is TGTGCCAGCAGTTTTATGGGGAATCAGCCCCAGCATTTT. Amino acids: CASSFMGNQPQHF.

The CDR3 nucleotides read TGTGCCAGCACACCACAGGGGGGATTCGAGCAGTACTTC. This gives the protein CASTPQGGFEQYF. The V and J genes are TRBV12-3 or TRBV12-4 and TRBJ2-7; 8 bases match TRBD1. The CDR3 has 13 residues. The V segment lost 7 bases and the J segment 6 bases; nucleotides outside the gene matches: 8.

There are many counts of this clonotype. V is TRBV5-1 and J is TRBJ2-7, with 9 bases fitting TRBD1. There are 16 residues in the CDR3. Germline V CDR1 and CDR2: SGHRS, YFSETQ. V lost 1 base, J lost 4 bases, and 9 bases stayed unmatched. The DNA of the CDR3 is TGCGCCAGCAGCTTGTACCCACCGGGACAGGGATACGAGCAGTACTTC. Its translation is CASSLYPPGQGYEQYF.

This clonotype was seen a handful of times. The V and J genes are TRBV6-2 or TRBV6-3 and TRBJ2-5, with 8 bases lining up with TRBD1. V was pared by 10 bases and J by 5 bases, with 9 bases of the junction left unmatched. The CDR3 loop spans 13 amino acids. Germline V gene data show CDR1 as MNHEY and CDR2 as SVGEGT. This CDR3 reads CATQWGTGETQYF. CDR3 sequence (DNA): TGTGCCACACAATGGGGGACAGGCGAGACCCAGTACTTC.

V is TRBV14 and J is TRBJ2-7; D possibly matches TRBD1 or TRBD2 (6 bases each). Trimming shortened V by 0 bases and J by 7 bases, and 16 bases separated the two germline ends. Germline V lookup: CDR1 SGHDN, CDR2 FVKESK. The CDR3 length is 15 residues. The CDR3 protein is CASSQETGGRMEQYF. For the CDR3, the DNA is TGTGCCAGCAGCCAAGAGACTGGGGGGCGGATGGAGCAGTACTTC.

V and J are TRBV27 and TRBJ2-6; D tentatively reads TRBD1 or TRBD2 (5 bases each). Germline CDR1 and CDR2: MNHEY and SMNVEV (reference sequence). The CDR3 consists of 18 residues. Trimming stripped 6 bases from V and 0 bases from J, with 18 bases between. The CDR3 DNA is TGTGCCAGCAGCCGACTCCCGGGACCTAGCTCTGGGGCCAACGTCCTGACTTTC. This gives the protein CASSRLPGPSSGANVLTF.

V is TRBV9 and J is TRBJ2-1; TRBD1 or TRBD2 may be the D gene (5 bases each). The CDR3 spans 15 residues. Germline values: CDR1 SGDLS, CDR2 YYNGEE. Trimming removed 3 bases from V and 0 bases from J, with 10 bases in between. The CDR3 sequence: CASSGGASSYNEQFF. The CDR3 DNA follows: TGTGCCAGCAGCGGAGGGGCCAGCTCCTACAATGAGCAGTTCTTC.

This clonotype was observed a few times. The chain links TRBV29-1 to TRBJ1-1; no definite D call. The V and J ends lost 7 bases and 1 base respectively, with 13 bases between them. Germline V gives CDR1 SQVTM, CDR2 ANQGSEA. This CDR3 comprises 13 residues. The CDR3 here is CSATVTANTEAFF. In DNA form, the CDR3 reads TGCAGCGCTACAGTAACAGCGAACACTGAAGCTTTCTTT.

CDR3 amino acids: CASSRKSGAFNEQYF. The CDR3 nucleotides read TGTGCCAGCAGCCGAAAATCGGGGGCCTTCAATGAGCAGTACTTC. This chain connects TRBV7-3 to TRBJ2-5; the D call may be TRBD1 or TRBD2 (6 bases each). Deletions cut 5 bases from V and 11 bases from J, with 24 bases between. The germline V gene has CDR1 SGHTA and CDR2 FQGTGA. This CDR3 contains 15 residues.